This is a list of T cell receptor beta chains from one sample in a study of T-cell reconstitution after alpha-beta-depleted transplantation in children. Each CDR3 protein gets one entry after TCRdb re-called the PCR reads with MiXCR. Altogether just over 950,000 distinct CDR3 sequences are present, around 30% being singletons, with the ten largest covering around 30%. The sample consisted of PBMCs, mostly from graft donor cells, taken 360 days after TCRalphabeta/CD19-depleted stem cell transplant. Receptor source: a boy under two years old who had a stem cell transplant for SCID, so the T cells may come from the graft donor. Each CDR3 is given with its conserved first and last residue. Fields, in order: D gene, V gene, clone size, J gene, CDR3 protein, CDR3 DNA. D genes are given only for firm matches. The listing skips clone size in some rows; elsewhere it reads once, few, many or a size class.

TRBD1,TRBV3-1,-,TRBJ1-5,CASSQGGQQGNQPQHF,TGTGCCAGCAGCCAAGGGGGTCAACAGGGGAATCAGCCCCAGCATTTT
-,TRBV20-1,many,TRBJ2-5,CSARQGKGETQYF,TGCAGTGCTAGACAGGGGAAAGGAGAGACCCAGTACTTC
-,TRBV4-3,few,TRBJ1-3,CASSQDWGRGNTIYF,TGCGCCAGCAGCCAAGATTGGGGGAGGGGAAACACCATATATTTT
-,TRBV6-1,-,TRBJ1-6,CASSLTTNSPLHF,TGTGCCAGCAGTCTCACAACCAATTCACCCCTCCACTTT
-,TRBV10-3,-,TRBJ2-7,CGISELAGTGSYEQYF,TGTGGCATCAGTGAGTTAGCAGGGACCGGATCCTACGAGCAGTACTTC
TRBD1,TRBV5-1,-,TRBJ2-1,CASRWGQDNNEQFF,TGCGCCAGCAGGTGGGGACAGGACAACAATGAGCAGTTCTTC
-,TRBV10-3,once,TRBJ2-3,CAIRPGGTDTQYF,TGTGCCATCAGACCAGGGGGGACAGATACGCAGTATTTT
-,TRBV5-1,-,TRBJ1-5,CASSLEPNGAGQPQHF,TGCGCCAGCAGCTTGGAACCCAACGGGGCGGGTCAGCCCCAGCATTTT
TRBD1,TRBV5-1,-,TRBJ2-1,CASSFSRQGWYNEQFF,TGCGCCAGCAGCTTCTCTCGACAGGGTTGGTACAATGAGCAGTTCTTC
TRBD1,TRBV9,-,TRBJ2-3,CASSVNPGTEGADTQYF,TGTGCCAGCAGCGTAAACCCCGGGACAGAGGGAGCAGATACGCAGTATTTT
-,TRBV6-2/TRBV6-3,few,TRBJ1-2,CASSYLDGYTF,TGTGCCAGCAGTTACTTGGATGGCTACACCTTC
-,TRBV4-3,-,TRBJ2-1,CASSQQGGDFNEQFF,TGCGCCAGCAGCCAGCAGGGGGGGGACTTCAATGAGCAGTTCTTC
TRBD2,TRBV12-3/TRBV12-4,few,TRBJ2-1,CASRVYRGGEEQFF,TGTGCCAGCAGGGTCTATCGGGGGGGTGAAGAGCAGTTCTTC
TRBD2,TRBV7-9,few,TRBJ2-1,CASSWPPGTSVNEQFF,TGTGCCAGCAGCTGGCCGCCCGGGACTAGCGTAAATGAGCAGTTCTTC
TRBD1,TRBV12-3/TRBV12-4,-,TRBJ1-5,CACSFTSTGGRSNQPQHF,TGTGCCTGCAGTTTTACCTCGACAGGGGGGCGAAGCAATCAGCCCCAGCATTTT
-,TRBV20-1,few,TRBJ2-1,CSHPRSDFNEQFF,TGCAGTCACCCTCGGAGCGATTTCAATGAGCAGTTCTTC
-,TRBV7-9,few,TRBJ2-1,CASSLGVPRGRSSYNEQFF,TGTGCCAGCAGCTTAGGCGTCCCCCGGGGGAGGAGCTCCTACAATGAGCAGTTCTTC
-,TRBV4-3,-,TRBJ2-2,CASSQDPLVPTGELFF,TGCGCCAGCAGCCAAGACCCCCTAGTTCCAACCGGGGAGCTGTTTTTT
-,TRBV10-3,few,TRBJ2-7,CAISPDNSYEQYF,TGTGCCATCAGTCCGGACAACTCCTACGAGCAGTACTTC
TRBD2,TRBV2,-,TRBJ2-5,CASSGPRDYPWKTQYF,TGTGCCAGCAGTGGCCCCCGGGACTACCCGTGGAAGACCCAGTACTTC
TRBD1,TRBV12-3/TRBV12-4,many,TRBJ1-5,CASSLEQGVQPQHF,TGTGCCAGCAGTTTAGAACAGGGGGTCCAGCCCCAGCATTTT
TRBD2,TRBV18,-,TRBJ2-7,CASSLEASGFYEQYF,TGTGCCAGCTCCCTCGAGGCTAGCGGGTTTTACGAGCAGTACTTC